The clone carrying this T cell receptor (beta chain) was counted between two and nine times. As yet, its antigen is unknown. This entry is derived from a study of T cell repertoires in cytomegalovirus infection. V lost 10 bases to trimming and J lost 5 bases, with 17 bases between them. The CDR3 covers 13 residues. TCRdb fed the reads into MiXCR, producing one record per CDR3 protein. The sample has around 500,000 distinct CDR3 sequences; under 45% are singletons. The receptor was derived from a human donor in good health (CMV status not recorded). Some clones in this sample may be carry-over from other donors' samples. The genes are TRBV12-3 or TRBV12-4 and TRBJ2-5, with a possible D match to TRBD1 (6 bases). The input for sequencing was cultured PBMCs, taken from culture after CMV antigen stimulation. The CDR3 DNA reads as TGTGCCACCGCAGGACAGCCTAAGGAGACCCAGTACTTC. Translating it yields CATAGQPKETQYF.